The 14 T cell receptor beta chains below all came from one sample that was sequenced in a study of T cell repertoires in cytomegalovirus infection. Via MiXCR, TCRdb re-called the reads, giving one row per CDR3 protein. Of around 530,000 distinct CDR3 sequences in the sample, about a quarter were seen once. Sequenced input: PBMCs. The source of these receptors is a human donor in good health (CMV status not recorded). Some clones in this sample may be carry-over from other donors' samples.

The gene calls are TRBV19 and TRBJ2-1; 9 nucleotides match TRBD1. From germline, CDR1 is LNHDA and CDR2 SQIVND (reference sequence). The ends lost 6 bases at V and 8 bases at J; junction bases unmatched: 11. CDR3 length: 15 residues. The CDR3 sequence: CASRRGTGTLDEQFF. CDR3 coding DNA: TGTGCCAGTAGAAGAGGGACAGGGACCTTGGATGAGCAGTTCTTC.

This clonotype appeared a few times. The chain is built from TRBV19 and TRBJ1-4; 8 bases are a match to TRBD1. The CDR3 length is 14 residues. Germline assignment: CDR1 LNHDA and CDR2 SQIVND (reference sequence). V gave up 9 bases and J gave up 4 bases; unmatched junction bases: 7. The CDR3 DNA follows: TGTGCCAGCATTGACAGGGGTTTTAATGAAAAACTGTTTTTT. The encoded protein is CASIDRGFNEKLFF.

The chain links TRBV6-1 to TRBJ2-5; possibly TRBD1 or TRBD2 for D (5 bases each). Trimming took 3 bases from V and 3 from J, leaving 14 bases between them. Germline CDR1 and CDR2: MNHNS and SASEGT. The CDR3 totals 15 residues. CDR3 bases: TGTGCCAGCAGTGACCCGCCGGGACCCAAAGAGACCCAGTACTTC. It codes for CASSDPPGPKETQYF.

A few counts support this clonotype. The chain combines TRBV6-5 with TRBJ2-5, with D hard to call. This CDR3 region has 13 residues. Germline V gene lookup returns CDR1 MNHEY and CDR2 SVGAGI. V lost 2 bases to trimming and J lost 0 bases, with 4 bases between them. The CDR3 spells CASSYSNQETQYF. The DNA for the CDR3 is TGTGCCAGCAGTTACAGTAACCAAGAGACCCAGTACTTC.

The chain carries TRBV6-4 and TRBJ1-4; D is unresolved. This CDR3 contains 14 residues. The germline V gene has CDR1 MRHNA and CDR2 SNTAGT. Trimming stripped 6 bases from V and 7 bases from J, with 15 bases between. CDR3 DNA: TGTGCCAGCAGCCGTGTGATCTGGGGTGAAAAACTGTTTTTT. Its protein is CASSRVIWGEKLFF.

This CDR3 is CASSLRQGALMTEAFF. CDR3 DNA: TGTGCCAGCAGCTTACGACAGGGGGCGCTTATGACTGAAGCTTTCTTT. The chain joins TRBV7-8 to TRBJ1-1, with 10 bases fitting TRBD1. CDR3 length: 16 residues. The V gene's germline CDR1 is SGHVS and CDR2 FQNEAQ. Trimming removed 2 bases from V and 5 bases from J; junction bases left unmatched: 8.

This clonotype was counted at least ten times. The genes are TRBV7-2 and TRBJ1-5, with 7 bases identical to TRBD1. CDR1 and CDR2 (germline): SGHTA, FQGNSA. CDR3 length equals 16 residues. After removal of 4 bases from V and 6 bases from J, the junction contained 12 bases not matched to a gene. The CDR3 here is CASSSTGTLGGQPQHF. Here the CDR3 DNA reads TGTGCCAGCAGCTCGACAGGGACCCTTGGCGGTCAGCCCCAGCATTTT.

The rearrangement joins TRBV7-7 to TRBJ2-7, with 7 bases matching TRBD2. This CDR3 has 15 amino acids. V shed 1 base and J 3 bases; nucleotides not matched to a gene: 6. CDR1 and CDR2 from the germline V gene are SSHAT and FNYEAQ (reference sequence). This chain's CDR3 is CASSLEGGSNYEQYF. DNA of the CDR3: TGTGCCAGCAGCTTAGAGGGCGGGAGCAACTACGAGCAGTACTTC. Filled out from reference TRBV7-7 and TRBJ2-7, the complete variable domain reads GAGVSQSPRYKVTKRGQDVTLRCDPISSHATLYWYQQALGQGPEFLTYFNYEAQPDKSGLPSDRFSAERPEGSISTLTIQRTEQRDSAMYRCASSLEGGSNYEQYFGPGTRLTVT.

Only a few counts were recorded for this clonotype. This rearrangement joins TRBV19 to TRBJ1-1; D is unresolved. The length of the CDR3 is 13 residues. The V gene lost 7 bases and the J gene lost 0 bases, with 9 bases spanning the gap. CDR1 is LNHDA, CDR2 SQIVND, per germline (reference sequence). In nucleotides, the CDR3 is TGTGCCAGTAACGATGGGATGAACACTGAAGCTTTCTTT. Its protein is CASNDGMNTEAFF.

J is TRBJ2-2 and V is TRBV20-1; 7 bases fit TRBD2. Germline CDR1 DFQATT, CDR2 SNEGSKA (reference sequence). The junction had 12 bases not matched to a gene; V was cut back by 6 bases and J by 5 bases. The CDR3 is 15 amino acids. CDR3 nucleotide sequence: TGCAGTGCCGTCAAGGGCGGGAGTAGAACCGGGGAGCTGTTTTTT. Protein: CSAVKGGSRTGELFF.

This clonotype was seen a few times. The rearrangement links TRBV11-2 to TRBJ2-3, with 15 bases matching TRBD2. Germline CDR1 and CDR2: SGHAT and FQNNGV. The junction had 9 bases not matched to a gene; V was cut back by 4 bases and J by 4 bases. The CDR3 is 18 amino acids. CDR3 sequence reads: CASSSRTSGRGGADTQYF. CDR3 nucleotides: TGTGCCAGCAGCTCTCGGACTAGCGGGAGGGGGGGGGCAGATACGCAGTATTTT.

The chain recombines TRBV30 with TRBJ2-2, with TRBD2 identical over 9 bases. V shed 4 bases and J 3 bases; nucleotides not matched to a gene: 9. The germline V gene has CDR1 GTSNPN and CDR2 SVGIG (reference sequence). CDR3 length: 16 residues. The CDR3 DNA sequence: TGTGCCTGGACTGGGGCTAGCGGGGCTTACACCGGGGAGCTGTTTTTT. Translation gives CAWTGASGAYTGELFF.

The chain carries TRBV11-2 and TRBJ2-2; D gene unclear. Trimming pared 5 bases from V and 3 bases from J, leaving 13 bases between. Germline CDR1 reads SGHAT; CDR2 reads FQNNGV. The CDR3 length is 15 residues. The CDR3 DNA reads TGTGCCAGCAGCCCCCTTATGCAAGACACCGGGGAGCTGTTTTTT. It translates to CASSPLMQDTGELFF.

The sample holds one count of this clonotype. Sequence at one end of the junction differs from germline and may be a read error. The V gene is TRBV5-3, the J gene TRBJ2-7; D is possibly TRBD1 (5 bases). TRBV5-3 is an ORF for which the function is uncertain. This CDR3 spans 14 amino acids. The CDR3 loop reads CASSLEARAAEQYF. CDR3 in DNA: TGTGCCAGCAGCTTGGAAGCCAGGGCAGCCGAGCAGTACTTC.